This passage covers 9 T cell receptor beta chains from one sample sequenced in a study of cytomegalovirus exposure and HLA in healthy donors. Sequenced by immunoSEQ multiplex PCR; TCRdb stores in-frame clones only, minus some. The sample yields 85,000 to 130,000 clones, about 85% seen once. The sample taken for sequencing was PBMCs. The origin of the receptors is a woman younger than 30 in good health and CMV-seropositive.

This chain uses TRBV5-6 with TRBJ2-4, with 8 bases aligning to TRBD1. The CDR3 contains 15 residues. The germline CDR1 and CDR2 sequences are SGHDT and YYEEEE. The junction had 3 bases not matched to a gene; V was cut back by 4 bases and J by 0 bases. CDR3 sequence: CASSGQGLAKNIQYF. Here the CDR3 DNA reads TGTGCCAGCAGCGGACAGGGACTAGCCAAAAACATTCAGTACTTC.

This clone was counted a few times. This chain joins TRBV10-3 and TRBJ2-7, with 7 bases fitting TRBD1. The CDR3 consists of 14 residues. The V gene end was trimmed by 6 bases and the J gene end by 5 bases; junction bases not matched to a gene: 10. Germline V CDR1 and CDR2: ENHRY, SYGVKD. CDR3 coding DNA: TGTGCCATCAGGGGGGACAGCGGAGGCCACGAGCAGTACGTC. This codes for CAIRGDSGGHEQYV.

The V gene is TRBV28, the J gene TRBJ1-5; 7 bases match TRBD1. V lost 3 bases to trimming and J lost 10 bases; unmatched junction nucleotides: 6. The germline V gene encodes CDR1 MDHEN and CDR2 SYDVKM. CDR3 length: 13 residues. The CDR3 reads CASSLGTDFPQHF. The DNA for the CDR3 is TGTGCCAGCAGTTTGGGGACAGACTTTCCCCAGCATTTT.

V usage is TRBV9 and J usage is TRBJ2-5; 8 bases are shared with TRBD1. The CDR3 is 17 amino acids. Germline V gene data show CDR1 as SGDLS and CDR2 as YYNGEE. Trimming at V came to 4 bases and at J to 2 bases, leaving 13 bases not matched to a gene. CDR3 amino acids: CASSIRTGSTSQETQYF. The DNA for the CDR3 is TGTGCCAGCAGCATAAGGACAGGGTCCACCTCACAAGAGACCCAGTACTTC.

The CDR3 region has the DNA TGTGCCAGCAGCTTTGGGACAGCCTACGAGCAGTACGTC. Protein product: CASSFGTAYEQYV. The V and J genes are TRBV7-2 and TRBJ2-7, with 7 bases fitting TRBD1. The CDR3 has 13 residues. Losses at the gene ends were 3 bases for V and 2 bases for J; bases not matched to a gene: 1. Germline CDR1 is SGHTA and CDR2 is FQGNSA.

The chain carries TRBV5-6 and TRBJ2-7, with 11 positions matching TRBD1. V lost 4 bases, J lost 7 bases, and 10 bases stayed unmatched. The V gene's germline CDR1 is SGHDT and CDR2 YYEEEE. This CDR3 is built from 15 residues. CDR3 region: CASSRQDRGPWEQYV. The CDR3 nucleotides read TGTGCCAGCAGCCGTCAGGACAGGGGGCCCTGGGAGCAGTACGTC.

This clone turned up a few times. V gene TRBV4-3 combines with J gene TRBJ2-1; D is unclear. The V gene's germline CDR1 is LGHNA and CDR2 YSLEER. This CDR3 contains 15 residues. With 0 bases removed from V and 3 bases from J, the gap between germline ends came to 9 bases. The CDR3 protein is CASSQDARNYNEQFF. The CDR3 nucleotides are TGCGCCAGCAGCCAAGATGCCAGGAACTACAATGAGCAGTTCTTC.

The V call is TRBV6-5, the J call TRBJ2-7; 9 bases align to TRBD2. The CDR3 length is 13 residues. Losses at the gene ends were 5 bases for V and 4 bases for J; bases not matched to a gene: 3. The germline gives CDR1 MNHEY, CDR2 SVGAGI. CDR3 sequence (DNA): TGTGCCAGCAGTCTAGCGGGACTTTACGAGCAGTACTTC. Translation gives CASSLAGLYEQYF.

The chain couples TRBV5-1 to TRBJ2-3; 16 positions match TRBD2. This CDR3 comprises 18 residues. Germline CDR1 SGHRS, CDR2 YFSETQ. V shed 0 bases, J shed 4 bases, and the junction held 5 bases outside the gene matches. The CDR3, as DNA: TGCGCCAGCAGCTTGGCGGGACTAGCGGGGGGGCAGTCAGATACGCAGTATTTT. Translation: CASSLAGLAGGQSDTQYF.